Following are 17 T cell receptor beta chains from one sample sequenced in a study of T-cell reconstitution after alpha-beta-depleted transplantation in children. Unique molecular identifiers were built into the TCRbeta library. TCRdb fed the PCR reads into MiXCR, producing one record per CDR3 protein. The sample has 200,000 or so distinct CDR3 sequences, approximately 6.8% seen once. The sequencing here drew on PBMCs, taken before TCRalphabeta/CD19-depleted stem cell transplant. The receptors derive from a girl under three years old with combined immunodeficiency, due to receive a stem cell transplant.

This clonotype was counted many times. CDR3 residues: CASSPDYSTGELFF. The CDR3 region has the DNA TGTGCCAGCAGCCCTGACTACTCCACCGGGGAGCTGTTTTTT. The chain couples TRBV3-1 to TRBJ2-2, with TRBD2 as a possible D gene (5 bases). The CDR3 contains 14 residues. Germline V CDR1 and CDR2: LGHDT, YNNKEL (reference sequence). V was trimmed by 4 bases and J by 4 bases, leaving 10 bases between them.

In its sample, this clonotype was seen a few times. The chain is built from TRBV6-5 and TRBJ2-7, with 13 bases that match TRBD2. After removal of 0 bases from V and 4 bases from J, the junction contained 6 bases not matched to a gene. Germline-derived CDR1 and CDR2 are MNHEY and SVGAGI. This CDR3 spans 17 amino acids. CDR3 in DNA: TGTGCCAGCAGTTACTCGGTTGGGACTAGCGGGACGTACGAGCAGTACTTC. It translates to CASSYSVGTSGTYEQYF.

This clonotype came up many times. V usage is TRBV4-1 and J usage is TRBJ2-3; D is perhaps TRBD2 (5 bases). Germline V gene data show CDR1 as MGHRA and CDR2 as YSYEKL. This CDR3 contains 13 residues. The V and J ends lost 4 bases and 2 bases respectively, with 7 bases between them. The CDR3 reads CASSRGHTDTQYF. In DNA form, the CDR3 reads TGCGCCAGCAGCCGAGGGCACACAGATACGCAGTATTTT.

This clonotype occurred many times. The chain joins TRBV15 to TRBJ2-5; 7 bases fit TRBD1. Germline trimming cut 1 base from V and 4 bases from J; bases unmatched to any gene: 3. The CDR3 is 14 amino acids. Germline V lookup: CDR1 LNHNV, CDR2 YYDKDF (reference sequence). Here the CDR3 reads CATSRVDRAETQYF. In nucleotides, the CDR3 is TGTGCCACCAGCAGAGTAGACAGGGCAGAGACCCAGTACTTC.

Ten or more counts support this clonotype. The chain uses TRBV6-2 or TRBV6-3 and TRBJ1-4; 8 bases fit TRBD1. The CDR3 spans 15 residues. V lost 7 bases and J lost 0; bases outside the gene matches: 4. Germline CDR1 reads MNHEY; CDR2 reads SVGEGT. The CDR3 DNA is TGTGCCAGCAACGGACAGGGCTCAACTAATGAAAAACTGTTTTTT. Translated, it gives CASNGQGSTNEKLFF.

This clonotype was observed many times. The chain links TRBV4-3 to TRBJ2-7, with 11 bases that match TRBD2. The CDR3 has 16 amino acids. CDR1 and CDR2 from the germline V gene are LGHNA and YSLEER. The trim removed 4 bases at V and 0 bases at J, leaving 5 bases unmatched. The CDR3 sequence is CASSPGLAGSSYEQYF. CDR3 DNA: TGCGCCAGCAGCCCCGGACTAGCGGGCAGCTCCTACGAGCAGTACTTC.

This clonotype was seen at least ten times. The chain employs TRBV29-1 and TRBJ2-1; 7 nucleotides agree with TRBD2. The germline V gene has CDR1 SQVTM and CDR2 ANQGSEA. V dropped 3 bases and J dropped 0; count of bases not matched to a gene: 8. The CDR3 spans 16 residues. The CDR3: CSVESLAVHSYNEQFF. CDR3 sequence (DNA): TGCAGCGTTGAGTCTCTAGCGGTACACTCCTACAATGAGCAGTTCTTC.

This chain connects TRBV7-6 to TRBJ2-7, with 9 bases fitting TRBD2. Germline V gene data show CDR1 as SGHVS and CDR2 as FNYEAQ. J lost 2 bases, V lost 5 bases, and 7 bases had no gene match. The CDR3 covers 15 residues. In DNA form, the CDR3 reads TGTGCCAGCAGCCCCCTAGCGGGGAACCCCTACGAGCAGTACTTC. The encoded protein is CASSPLAGNPYEQYF.

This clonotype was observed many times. The CDR3 here is CSARDWGSQETQYF. CDR3 coding DNA: TGCAGTGCTAGAGATTGGGGGTCCCAAGAGACCCAGTACTTC. The chain is built from TRBV20-1 and TRBJ2-5; D is perhaps TRBD1 or TRBD2 (5 bases each). V gave up 0 bases and J gave up 1 base, with 9 bases separating them. Germline V gene lookup returns CDR1 DFQATT and CDR2 SNEGSKA (reference sequence). The CDR3 spans 14 residues.

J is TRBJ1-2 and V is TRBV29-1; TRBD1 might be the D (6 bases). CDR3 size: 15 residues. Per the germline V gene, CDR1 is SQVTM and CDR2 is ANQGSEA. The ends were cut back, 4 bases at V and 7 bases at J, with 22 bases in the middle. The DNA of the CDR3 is TGCAGCGTTGGCCCTCACAGGGTAACTAGCTCTGGCTACACCTTC. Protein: CSVGPHRVTSSGYTF.

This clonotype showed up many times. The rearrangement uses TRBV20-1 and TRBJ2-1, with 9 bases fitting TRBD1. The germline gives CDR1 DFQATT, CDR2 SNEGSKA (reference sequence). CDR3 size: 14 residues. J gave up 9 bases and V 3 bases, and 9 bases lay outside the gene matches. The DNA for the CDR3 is TGCAGTGCTAGGGATGGGACAGGGTCGGGTGAGCAGTTCTTC. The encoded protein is CSARDGTGSGEQFF.

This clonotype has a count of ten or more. The CDR3 DNA follows: TGTGCCAGCACGTCACACCAGGACAATGAGCAGTTCTTC. Translated: CASTSHQDNEQFF. The chain links TRBV27 to TRBJ2-1; D ambiguous. V lost 7 bases, J lost 5 bases, and 12 bases lay in between. The CDR3 totals 13 residues. The germline CDR1 and CDR2 sequences are MNHEY and SMNVEV (reference sequence).

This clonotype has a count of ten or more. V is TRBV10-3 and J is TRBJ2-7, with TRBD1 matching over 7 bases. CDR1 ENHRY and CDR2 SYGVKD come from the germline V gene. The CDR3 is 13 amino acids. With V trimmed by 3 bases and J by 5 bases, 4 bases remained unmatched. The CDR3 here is CAISETDRDEQYF. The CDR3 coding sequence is TGTGCCATCAGTGAAACAGACAGGGACGAGCAGTACTTC.

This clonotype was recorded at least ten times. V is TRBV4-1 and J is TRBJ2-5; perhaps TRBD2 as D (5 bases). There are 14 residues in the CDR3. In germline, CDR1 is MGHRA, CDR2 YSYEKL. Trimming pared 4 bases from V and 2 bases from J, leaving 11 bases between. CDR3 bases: TGCGCCAGCAGCCCATTTGGGAGTCAAGAGACCCAGTACTTC. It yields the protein CASSPFGSQETQYF.

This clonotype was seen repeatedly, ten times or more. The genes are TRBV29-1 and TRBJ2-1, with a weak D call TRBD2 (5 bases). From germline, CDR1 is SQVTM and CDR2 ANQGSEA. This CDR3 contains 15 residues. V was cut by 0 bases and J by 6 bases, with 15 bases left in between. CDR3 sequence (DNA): TGCAGCGTTGAAGATGGCAGCCTAGCTCGCAATGAGCAGTTCTTC. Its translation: CSVEDGSLARNEQFF.

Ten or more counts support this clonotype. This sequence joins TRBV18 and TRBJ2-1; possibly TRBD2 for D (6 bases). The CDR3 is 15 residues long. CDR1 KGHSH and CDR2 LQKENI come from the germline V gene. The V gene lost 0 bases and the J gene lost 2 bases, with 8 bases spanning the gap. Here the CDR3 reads CASSPPSGPYNEQFF. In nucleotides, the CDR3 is TGTGCCAGCTCACCACCGAGCGGGCCCTACAATGAGCAGTTCTTC. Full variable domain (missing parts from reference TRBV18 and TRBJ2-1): NAGVMQNPRHLVRRRGQEARLRCSPMKGHSHVYWYRQLPEEGLKFMVYLQKENIIDESGMPKERFSAEFPKEGPSILRIQQVVRGDSAAYFCASSPPSGPYNEQFFGPGTRLTVL.

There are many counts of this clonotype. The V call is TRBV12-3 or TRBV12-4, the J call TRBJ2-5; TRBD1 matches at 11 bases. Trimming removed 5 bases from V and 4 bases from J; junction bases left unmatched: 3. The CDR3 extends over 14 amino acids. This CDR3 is CASSPGTGGETQYF. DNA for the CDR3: TGTGCCAGCAGTCCCGGGACAGGGGGAGAGACCCAGTACTTC.